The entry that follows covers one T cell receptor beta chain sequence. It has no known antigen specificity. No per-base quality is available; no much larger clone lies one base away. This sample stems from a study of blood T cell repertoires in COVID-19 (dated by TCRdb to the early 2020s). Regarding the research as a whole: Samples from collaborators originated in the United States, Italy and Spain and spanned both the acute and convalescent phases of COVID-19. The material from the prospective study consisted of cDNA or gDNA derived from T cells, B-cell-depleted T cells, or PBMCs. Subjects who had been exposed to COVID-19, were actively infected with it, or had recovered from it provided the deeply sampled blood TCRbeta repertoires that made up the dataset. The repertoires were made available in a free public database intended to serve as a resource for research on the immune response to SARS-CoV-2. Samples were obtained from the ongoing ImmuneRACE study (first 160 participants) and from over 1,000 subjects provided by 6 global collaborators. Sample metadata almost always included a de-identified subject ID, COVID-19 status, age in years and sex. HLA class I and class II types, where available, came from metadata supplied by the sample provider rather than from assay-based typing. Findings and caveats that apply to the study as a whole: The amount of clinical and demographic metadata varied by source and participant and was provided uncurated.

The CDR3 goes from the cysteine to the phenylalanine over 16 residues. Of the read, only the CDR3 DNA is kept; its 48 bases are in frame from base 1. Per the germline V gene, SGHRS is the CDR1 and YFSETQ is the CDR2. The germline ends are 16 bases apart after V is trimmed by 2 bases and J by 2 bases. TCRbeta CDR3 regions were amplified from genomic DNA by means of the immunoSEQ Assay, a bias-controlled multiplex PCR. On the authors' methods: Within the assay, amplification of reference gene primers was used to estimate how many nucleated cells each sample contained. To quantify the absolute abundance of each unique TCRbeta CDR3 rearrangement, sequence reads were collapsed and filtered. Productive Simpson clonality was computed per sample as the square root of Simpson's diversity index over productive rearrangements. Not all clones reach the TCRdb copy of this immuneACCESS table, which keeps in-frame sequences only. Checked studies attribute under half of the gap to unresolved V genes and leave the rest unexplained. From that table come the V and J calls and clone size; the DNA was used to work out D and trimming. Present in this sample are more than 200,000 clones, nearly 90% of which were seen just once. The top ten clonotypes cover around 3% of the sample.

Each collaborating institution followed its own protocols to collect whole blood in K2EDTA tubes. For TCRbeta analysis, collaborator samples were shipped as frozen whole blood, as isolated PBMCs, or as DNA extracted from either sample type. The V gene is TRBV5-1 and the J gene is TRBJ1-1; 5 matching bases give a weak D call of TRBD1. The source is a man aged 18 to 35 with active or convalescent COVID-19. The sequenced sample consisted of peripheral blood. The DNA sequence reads TGCGCCAGCAGCTTACCCCCGACAGATATAAACACTGAAGCTTTCTTT. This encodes CASSLPPTDINTEAFF.